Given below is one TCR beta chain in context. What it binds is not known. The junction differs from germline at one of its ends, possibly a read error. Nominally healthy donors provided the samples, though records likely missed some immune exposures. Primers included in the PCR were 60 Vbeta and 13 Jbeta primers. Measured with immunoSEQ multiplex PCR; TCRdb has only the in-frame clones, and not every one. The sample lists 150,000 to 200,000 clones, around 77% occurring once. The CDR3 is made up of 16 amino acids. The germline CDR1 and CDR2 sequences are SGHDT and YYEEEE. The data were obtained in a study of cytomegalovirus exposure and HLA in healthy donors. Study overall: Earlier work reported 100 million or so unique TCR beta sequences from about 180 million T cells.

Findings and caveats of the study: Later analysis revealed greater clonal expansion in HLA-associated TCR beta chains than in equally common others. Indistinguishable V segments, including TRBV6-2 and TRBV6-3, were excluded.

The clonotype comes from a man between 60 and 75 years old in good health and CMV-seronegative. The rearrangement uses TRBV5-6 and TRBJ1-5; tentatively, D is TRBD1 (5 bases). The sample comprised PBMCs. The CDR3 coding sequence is TGTGCCAGCAGCCAAGGACACCGAGGTAGCAATCAGCCCCAGAATTTT. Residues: CASSQGHRGSNQPQNF.